The T cell receptor beta chain under discussion was sequenced for a study of cytomegalovirus exposure and HLA in healthy donors. V was trimmed by 4 bases and J by 2 bases, leaving 12 bases between them. Per germline, CDR1 MNHNY and CDR2 SVGAGI (reference sequence). CDR3 size: 15 residues. This clone has only a few counts. The PCR had 60 Vbeta and 13 Jbeta primers. Measured with immunoSEQ multiplex PCR; TCRdb has only the in-frame clones, and not every one. The data hold approximately 90,000 clones, with roughly 85% observed a single time. The chain carries TRBV6-6 and TRBJ1-3; D gene ambiguous. This receptor was obtained from a man aged 35 to 55 in good health and CMV-seropositive. The material sequenced was PBMCs. CDR3 DNA sequence: TGTGCCAGCAGTTCCGGACTAGAAGCTGGAAACACCATATATTTT. This codes for CASSSGLEAGNTIYF.